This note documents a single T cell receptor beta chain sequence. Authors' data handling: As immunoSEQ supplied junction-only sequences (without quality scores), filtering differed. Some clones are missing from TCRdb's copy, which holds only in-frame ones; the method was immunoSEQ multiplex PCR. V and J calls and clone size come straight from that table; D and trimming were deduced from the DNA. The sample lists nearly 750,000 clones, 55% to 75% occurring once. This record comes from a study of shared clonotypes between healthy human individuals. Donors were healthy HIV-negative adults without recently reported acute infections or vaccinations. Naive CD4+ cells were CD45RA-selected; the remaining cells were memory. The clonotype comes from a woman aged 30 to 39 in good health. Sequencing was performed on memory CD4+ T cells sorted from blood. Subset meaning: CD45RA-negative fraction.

Here the CDR3 DNA reads TGTGCCAGCAGGGGACTCCTGAGCAATGAAAAACTGTTTTTT. This codes for CASRGLLSNEKLFF. The V gene is TRBV28, the J gene TRBJ1-4; maybe TRBD1 (5 bases). The CDR3 is made up of 14 amino acids. Per germline, CDR1 MDHEN and CDR2 SYDVKM. V was trimmed by 6 bases and J by 5 bases, leaving 13 bases between them.